The source of this T cell receptor (beta chain) is a study of cytomegalovirus exposure and HLA in healthy donors. Details on this clone: Its antigen is unidentified.

It was with 60 Vbeta and 13 Jbeta primers that the PCR ran. Original processing methods: In a later analysis, of around 85 million unique beta chains, about 12 million appeared in at least two donors. The protocol was immunoSEQ multiplex PCR, while the TCRdb copy is restricted to in-frame clones and leaves out a portion. V, J and clone size are those of that table, while D and trimming were read from the DNA. The table records around 90,000 clones, 85% of them present only once. The CDR3 sequence is 16 residues long. Trimming took 3 bases from V and 1 from J; bases not matched to a gene: 7. The V gene's germline CDR1 is SGDLS and CDR2 YYNGEE. Notes on the study in general: According to a later analysis, most TCR beta chains associated with CMV appeared HLA-restricted. Cytomegalovirus status was reportedly diagnosed by the classifier with high sensitivity and specificity. Highly shared variants forming one cluster were likely a sequencing artifact.

The chain has TRBV9 and TRBJ1-2; 9 bases match TRBD1. The sequencing sample was made of PBMCs. The TCR was taken from a man aged 40-49 years in good health and CMV-seropositive. The CDR3 nucleotides read TGTGCCAGCAGCGCAGCGGGACAGGGCAATAACTATGGCTACACCTTC. Amino acid sequence: CASSAAGQGNNYGYTF.